These T cell receptor beta chains were read from a single sample in a study of blood T cells in healthy people across ages. TCRdb reanalysed the 5' RACE reads using MiXCR and keeps one entry per CDR3 protein. The table includes approximately 880,000 distinct CDR3 sequences, roughly 43% detected once. Sequencing was performed on blood. These receptors were taken from a man aged 25-45 years in good health. CDR3s include the opening cysteine and the closing phenylalanine or tryptophan. A D gene is named only where the DNA matches it firmly. Rows may omit the clone size; those that give it use once, few, many or a size class.

>.|TRBJ1-5|.|TRBV6-1
CASSEGIHQPQHF
TGTGCCAGCAGTGAGGGGATCCATCAGCCCCAGCATTTT
>.|TRBJ1-2|.|TRBV7-2
CASSLFLGYTF
TGTGCCAGCAGCTTATTTTTGGGCTACACCTTC
>.|TRBJ2-7|few|TRBV28
CASFSGDYEQYF
TGTGCCAGCTTTTCGGGGGACTACGAGCAGTACTTC
>TRBD2|TRBJ2-7|.|TRBV6-1
CASSDPGLAPYEQYF
TGTGCCAGCAGCGACCCGGGACTAGCCCCCTACGAGCAGTACTTC
>.|TRBJ2-3|.|TRBV20-1
CRASPGDSSTDTQYF
TGCCGTGCTAGCCCCGGGGACTCTAGCACAGATACGCAGTATTTT
>.|TRBJ2-1|.|TRBV11-2
CASSPRGSSRNEQFF
TGTGCCAGCAGCCCACGTGGAAGCTCCCGCAATGAGCAGTTCTTC
>TRBD1|TRBJ1-2|few|TRBV10-3
CAISEFVSGGGYTF
TGTGCCATCAGTGAGTTCGTGTCAGGGGGCGGCTACACCTTC
>.|TRBJ2-7|.|TRBV29-1
CSVEFNRDPYEQYF
TGCAGCGTTGAATTTAACAGGGATCCCTACGAGCAGTACTTC
>TRBD1|TRBJ2-7|few|TRBV28
CASSLPRTGKNEQYF
TGTGCCAGCAGTTTACCTAGGACAGGGAAGAACGAGCAGTACTTC
>.|TRBJ2-5|.|TRBV20-1
CSAGLQLAQETQYF
TGCAGTGCTGGATTACAGCTAGCCCAAGAGACCCAGTACTTC
>.|TRBJ2-3|.|TRBV7-2
CASSLEGPGIGTSDTQYF
TGTGCCAGCAGCTTAGAGGGCCCGGGGATTGGTACTTCAGATACGCAGTATTTT